This T cell receptor (beta chain) was profiled in a study of human T cells and chemical hapten exposure. General study points: The donors suffered from alopecia, so their immune response may not match that of healthy people.

The CDR3 runs to 15 residues. Per the germline V gene, CDR1 is MNHEY and CDR2 is SVGAGI. V was clipped by 6 bases and J by 8 bases; unmatched bases: 10. In its sample, this clonotype was seen a few times. What it recognizes is unknown. Time point denoted: patch test 3, about 24 weeks after DPC sensitization. Noted treatment: therapeutic diphenylcyclopropenone sensitization with weekly scalp DPC. The authors extracted total RNA from unfractionated whole blood. One entry per CDR3 protein, called by TCRdb with MiXCR from the RACE reads. Of 55,000 to 80,000 distinct CDR3 sequences in the sample, 11% were seen once.

The input for sequencing was whole blood, taken in connection with sensitization to the hapten diphenylcyclopropenone (DPC). The V gene is TRBV6-5, the J gene TRBJ2-1; 10 bases match TRBD2. This TCR derives from a woman under 40 with alopecia areata. Some clones in this sample may be carry-over from other donors' samples. CDR3 amino acids: CASRRAGGPQYEQFF. In DNA form, the CDR3 reads TGTGCCAGCAGAAGAGCGGGAGGGCCTCAATATGAGCAGTTCTTC.